This entry lists 32 T cell receptor beta chains sequenced from one sample in a study of blood T cell repertoires in COVID-19 (dated by TCRdb to 2018 to 2020). Library construction relied on the immunoSEQ multiplex PCR assay. This immuneACCESS table, as held by TCRdb, lists in-frame sequences with V and J called but not all clones. Of the missing ones, under half trace to an unresolved V gene in checked studies; the others have no known cause. Here the sample has approximately 130,000 clones; less than 90% occur a single time. The top ten constitute 15% to 20% of the sample. The specimen was PBMCs or T cells enriched from blood (not recorded which). The receptor set was obtained from a man aged 25-45 years who had recovered from COVID-19.

The J gene is TRBJ2-4, the V gene TRBV4-2; 8 bases are shared with TRBD2. The CDR3 is 17 amino acids. The J segment lost 7 bases and the V segment lost 0 bases, leaving 11 bases of the junction unmatched. CDR1 and CDR2 (germline): LGHNA, YNFKEQ. DNA of the CDR3: TGTGCCAGCAGCCAAGAGGGCGTAGGCGGGAGGATCAACATTCAGTACTTC. Translation: CASSQEGVGGRINIQYF.

The chain carries TRBV6-5 and TRBJ1-1; TRBD1 matches 8 bases. The CDR3 runs 15 residues. V gave up 2 bases and J gave up 1 base; unmatched junction bases: 3. Germline values: CDR1 MNHEY, CDR2 SVGAGI. In nucleotides, the CDR3 is TGTGCCAGCAGTTACCGACAGGGGACGAACACTGAAGCTTTCTTT. Its protein product is CASSYRQGTNTEAFF.

The chain combines TRBV12-3 or TRBV12-4 with TRBJ1-2; D gene ambiguous. Deletions cut 4 bases from V and 5 bases from J, with 8 bases between. The CDR3 contains 12 residues. As DNA, the CDR3 is TGTGCCAGCAGTTCCACTTCTTATGGCTACACCTTC. This codes for CASSSTSYGYTF.

This clone has more than one count but fewer than ten. The J gene is TRBJ1-5, the V gene TRBV27, with a tentative D call TRBD1 (5 bases). CDR1 is MNHEY, CDR2 SMNVEV, per germline (reference sequence). CDR3 length equals 15 residues. The V end lost 3 bases, the J end lost 6 bases, and 15 bases lay between the germline ends. The CDR3 coding sequence is TGTGCCAGCAGTTTTAACGGGGGTCCGGTTCAGCCCCAGCATTTT. This codes for CASSFNGGPVQPQHF.

The rearrangement joins TRBV11-1 to TRBJ2-3, with 8 positions matching TRBD1. From germline, CDR1 is SGHAT and CDR2 FQDESV (reference sequence). The CDR3 contains 14 residues. The V and J ends lost 7 bases and 3 bases, in that order; junction bases with no gene match: 6. CDR3 DNA sequence: TGTGCCAGCATCAAGGACAGGGAAACAGATACGCAGTATTTT. The encoded protein is CASIKDRETDTQYF.

The rearrangement uses TRBV2 and TRBJ2-5; 9 bases are a match to TRBD1. CDR1 is SNHLY, CDR2 FYNNEI, per germline. V was clipped by 5 bases and J by 3 bases; unmatched bases: 10. The CDR3 is made up of 16 amino acids. CDR3 residues: CASSPPSGTGKETQYF. For the CDR3, the DNA is TGTGCCAGCAGTCCTCCTTCCGGGACAGGGAAAGAGACCCAGTACTTC.

This clone was observed once. This sequence joins TRBV10-3 and TRBJ2-7; TRBD1 matches at 10 bases. The germline gives CDR1 ENHRY, CDR2 SYGVKD. The CDR3 totals 16 residues. The V and J ends lost 4 bases and 6 bases, in that order; junction bases with no gene match: 12. For the CDR3, the DNA is TGTGCCATCAGTGGGACAGGGGGGCAATTGGGAGGCGAGCAGTACTTC. It codes for CAISGTGGQLGGEQYF.

This clone has just a few counts. This sequence joins TRBV18 and TRBJ1-6, with 10 positions matching TRBD1. Looked up from germline, CDR1 is KGHSH and CDR2 is LQKENI. After removal of 3 bases from V and 9 bases from J, the junction contained 8 bases not matched to a gene. The CDR3 covers 16 residues. The CDR3 sequence: CASSPETGGLGSPLHF. The CDR3, as DNA: TGTGCCAGCTCACCCGAGACAGGGGGCTTGGGTTCACCCCTCCACTTT.

V is TRBV5-1 and J is TRBJ2-5; a possible D gene is TRBD1 (5 bases). This CDR3 is 13 amino acids long. Germline V gene data show CDR1 as SGHRS and CDR2 as YFSETQ. The V end was cut by 2 bases, the J end by 5 bases, with 10 bases between. The CDR3 DNA follows: TGCGCCAGCAGCTTCCAGGGTGGGGAGACCCAGTACTTC. Its translation is CASSFQGGETQYF.

Only one count was recorded for this clone. J is TRBJ2-3 and V is TRBV9, with 8 bases aligning to TRBD2. The CDR3 spans 15 residues. The J segment lost 4 bases and the V segment lost 3 bases, leaving 7 bases of the junction unmatched. Germline CDR1 and CDR2: SGDLS and YYNGEE. The CDR3 region is CASSASGSVADTQYF. The CDR3 DNA reads as TGTGCCAGCAGCGCCAGCGGGAGTGTTGCAGATACGCAGTATTTT.

The CDR3 is CASSPLGGNEQFF. CDR3 nucleotide sequence: TGCGCCAGCAGCCCCTTGGGGGGGAATGAGCAGTTCTTC. The V gene is TRBV5-1, the J gene TRBJ2-1; 7 bases align to TRBD2. The CDR3 consists of 13 residues. After removal of 4 bases from V and 7 bases from J, the junction contained 5 bases not matched to a gene. CDR1 and CDR2 from the germline V gene are SGHRS and YFSETQ. The full variable domain, rest sourced from reference TRBV5-1 and TRBJ2-1, is KAGVTQTPRYLIKTRGQQVTLSCSPISGHRSVSWYQQTPGQGLQFLFEYFSETQRNKGNFPGRFSGRQFSNSRSEMNVSTLELGDSALYLCASSPLGGNEQFFGPGTRLTVL.

The V call is TRBV27, the J call TRBJ2-5, with 7 bases matching TRBD1. The CDR3 spans 16 residues. Per the germline V gene, CDR1 is MNHEY and CDR2 is SMNVEV (reference sequence). V lost 5 bases and J lost 0; bases outside the gene matches: 9. CDR3 sequence: CASSTLRTGYQETQYF. The CDR3 DNA follows: TGTGCCAGCAGTACTCTACGGACAGGCTACCAAGAGACCCAGTACTTC.

The rearrangement links TRBV7-2 to TRBJ2-7; possibly TRBD2 for D (6 bases). Germline CDR1 reads SGHTA; CDR2 reads FQGNSA. The CDR3 contains 15 residues. Trimming removed 1 base at V and 3 bases at J, with 13 bases between. The CDR3 DNA sequence: TGTGCCAGCAGCTTAGACGGGGGAGGATTCTACGAGCAGTACTTC. This encodes CASSLDGGGFYEQYF.

In DNA form, the CDR3 reads TGTGCCAGCGTGAGACAGGGCAACAATGAGCAGTTCTTC. This translates into CASVRQGNNEQFF. This chain connects TRBV2 to TRBJ2-1; 7 bases are shared with TRBD1. This CDR3 has 13 amino acids. Trimming at V came to 8 bases and at J to 5 bases, leaving 6 bases not matched to a gene. Per the germline V gene, CDR1 is SNHLY and CDR2 is FYNNEI.

The V call is TRBV4-1, the J call TRBJ2-5; 14 bases line up with TRBD2. Germline loops: CDR1 MGHRA, CDR2 YSYEKL. V was pared by 0 bases and J by 2 bases, with 5 bases of the junction left unmatched. This CDR3 has 18 amino acids. CDR3 DNA: TGCGCCAGCAGCCAAGATACCGGACTAGCGGGGGGACAAGAGACCCAGTACTTC. Its protein is CASSQDTGLAGGQETQYF.

For the CDR3, the DNA is TGTGCCACCAGCAGAGATCGGGGACAGGGGTCGCCCCAGCATTTT. Translation gives CATSRDRGQGSPQHF. J is TRBJ1-5 and V is TRBV15; 10 bases line up with TRBD1. Germline CDR1 is LNHNV and CDR2 is YYDKDF (reference sequence). The V segment lost 0 bases and the J segment 9 bases; nucleotides outside the gene matches: 5. The CDR3 contains 15 residues.

The genes are TRBV11-3 and TRBJ2-7, with TRBD2 identical over 8 bases. The CDR3 consists of 14 residues. Unmatched junction bases numbered 7, after V lost 5 bases and J lost 4 bases. The germline V gene has CDR1 SGHNT and CDR2 YENEEA. The CDR3 nucleotides are TGTGCCAGCAGCCCCTCAAGCGGGAGTTACGAGCAGTACTTC. It is translated as CASSPSSGSYEQYF. Filled out from reference TRBV11-3 and TRBJ2-7, the complete variable domain reads EAGVVQSPRYKIIEKKQPVAFWCNPISGHNTLYWYLQNLGQGPELLIRYENEEAVDDSQLPKDRFSAERLKGVDSTLKIQPAELGDSAVYLCASSPSSGSYEQYFGPGTRLTVT.

The chain uses TRBV5-1 and TRBJ2-6, with 7 bases identical to TRBD1. After removal of 9 bases from V and 4 bases from J, the junction contained 7 bases not matched to a gene. Germline CDR1 SGHRS, CDR2 YFSETQ. CDR3 length: 14 amino acids. The CDR3 is CATETGVGANVLTF. CDR3 DNA: TGCGCCACCGAAACAGGGGTAGGGGCCAACGTCCTGACTTTC.

In regard to this clone: One junction end does not reproduce the germline sequence, and a read error may be involved. The CDR3 DNA reads TGCGCCAGCAGCTTGCTCGTTAGCAAAGATACGCAGTATTTT. This encodes CASSLLVSKDTQYF. The chain uses TRBV5-1 and TRBJ2-3; D uncertain. In germline, CDR1 is SGHRS, CDR2 YFSETQ. This CDR3 spans 14 amino acids.

This clone came up once. The gene calls are TRBV5-1 and TRBJ2-1; D is unresolved. This CDR3 is 14 amino acids long. CDR1 and CDR2 from the germline V gene are SGHRS and YFSETQ. The V end was cut by 1 base, the J end by 1 base, with 6 bases between. This chain's CDR3 is CASSLLESYNEQFF. The CDR3 DNA sequence: TGCGCCAGCAGCTTGCTAGAGTCCTACAATGAGCAGTTCTTC.

The chain is built from TRBV19 and TRBJ2-7, with TRBD2 matching 12 bases. J gave up 5 bases and V 2 bases, and 4 bases lay outside the gene matches. Germline assignment: CDR1 LNHDA and CDR2 SQIVND (reference sequence). There are 15 residues in the CDR3. Here the CDR3 reads CASSIRLAGVNEQYF. The DNA of the CDR3 is TGTGCCAGTAGTATAAGACTAGCGGGAGTTAACGAGCAGTACTTC.

CDR3 sequence reads: CATSPRSSYNSPLHF. In nucleotides, the CDR3 is TGTGCCACCTCCCCGCGGAGCTCCTATAATTCACCCCTCCACTTT. The chain combines TRBV6-6 with TRBJ1-6; D call uncertain. Trimming stripped 10 bases from V and 0 bases from J, with 13 bases between. Germline CDR1 reads MNHNY; CDR2 reads SVGAGI (reference sequence). The CDR3 sequence is 15 residues long.

The chain has TRBV19 and TRBJ2-1; D may be TRBD1 (7 bases). Trimming took 5 bases from V and 8 from J, leaving 19 bases between them. Per germline, CDR1 LNHDA and CDR2 SQIVND (reference sequence). The length of the CDR3 is 15 residues. CDR3 region: CASSAGGGAVDEQFF. The CDR3 DNA reads TGTGCCAGTAGTGCAGGAGGGGGCGCCGTGGATGAGCAGTTCTTC. Combining the CDR3 with reference TRBV19 and TRBJ2-1 gives the whole variable domain DGGITQSPKYLFRKEGQNVTLSCEQNLNHDAMYWYRQDPGQGLRLIYYSQIVNDFQKGDIAEGYSVSREKKESFPLTVTSAQKNPTAFYLCASSAGGGAVDEQFFGPGTRLTVL.

This sequence joins TRBV4-1 and TRBJ1-4, with a weak D call TRBD1 (6 bases). Germline V gives CDR1 MGHRA, CDR2 YSYEKL. The V and J ends lost 1 base and 4 bases respectively, with 16 bases between them. The CDR3 loop spans 17 amino acids. Written as DNA, the CDR3 is TGCGCCAGCAGCCAAGGACCCGCGAGGGGGTTTAATGAAAAACTGTTTTTT. Translated, it gives CASSQGPARGFNEKLFF.

V and J are TRBV24-1 and TRBJ2-7; D is perhaps TRBD1 (6 bases). Germline CDR1 is KGHDR and CDR2 is SFDVKD. Trimming removed 9 bases at V and 4 bases at J, with 39 bases between. The CDR3 consists of 21 residues. The CDR3 loop reads CATSDKVWGRGCSYNPYEQYF. CDR3 nucleotide sequence: TGTGCCACCTCCGACAAGGTGTGGGGCAGGGGTTGTTCCTATAACCCTTACGAGCAGTACTTC.

The chain is built from TRBV10-3 and TRBJ2-3; TRBD2 matches at 10 bases. Germline V gene sequence: CDR1 ENHRY, CDR2 SYGVKD. Losses at the gene ends were 6 bases for V and 3 bases for J; bases not matched to a gene: 6. The CDR3 has 15 residues. CDR3 DNA sequence: TGTGCCATCAGAACTACTAGCGGGACTACAGATACGCAGTATTTT. Translation: CAIRTTSGTTDTQYF.

J is TRBJ1-5 and V is TRBV18; D ambiguous. The CDR3 covers 13 residues. The ends were cut back, 6 bases at V and 5 bases at J, with 11 bases in the middle. The germline CDR1 and CDR2 sequences are KGHSH and LQKENI. The CDR3 nucleotides read TGTGCCAGCTCCCCCGGGTCGGATCAGCCCCAGCATTTT. Translating it yields CASSPGSDQPQHF.

This clone was detected once. The chain employs TRBV9 and TRBJ1-6; D call uncertain. The V and J ends lost 2 bases and 7 bases respectively, with 10 bases between them. The germline CDR1 and CDR2 sequences are SGDLS and YYNGEE. This CDR3 is built from 14 residues. This chain's CDR3 is CASSVREGNSPLHF. The CDR3 DNA reads as TGTGCCAGCAGCGTTAGGGAGGGAAATTCACCCCTCCACTTT.

This rearrangement joins TRBV19 to TRBJ1-5; 9 bases line up with TRBD1. The junction had 10 bases not matched to a gene; V was cut back by 6 bases and J by 1 base. CDR3 length: 17 amino acids. From germline, CDR1 is LNHDA and CDR2 SQIVND (reference sequence). CDR3 sequence reads: CASRSGTGNPSNQPQHF. In DNA, the CDR3 is TGTGCCAGTAGGTCCGGGACAGGGAATCCGAGCAATCAGCCCCAGCATTTT.

The chain couples TRBV23-1 to TRBJ2-5, with TRBD1 matching over 10 bases. TRBV23-1 belongs to the ORF category, with a function that is uncertain. The CDR3 consists of 17 residues. The J segment lost 4 bases and the V segment lost 0 bases, leaving 8 bases of the junction unmatched. The CDR3 is CASSQSNLTGGLETQYF. CDR3 nucleotides: TGCGCCAGCAGTCAATCCAACTTGACAGGGGGCTTAGAGACCCAGTACTTC.

This chain connects TRBV6-5 to TRBJ1-1; maybe TRBD1 (6 bases). Trimming pared 6 bases from V and 7 bases from J, leaving 18 bases between. Germline CDR1 reads MNHEY; CDR2 reads SVGAGI. This CDR3 comprises 14 residues. The CDR3: CASSLDRDMSEAFF. In DNA, the CDR3 is TGTGCCAGCAGCCTCGACCGGGACATGAGTGAAGCTTTCTTT.

The V gene is TRBV6-4, the J gene TRBJ2-1, with 7 positions matching TRBD1. The CDR3 sequence is 11 residues long. Germline values: CDR1 MRHNA, CDR2 SNTAGT. The junction had 0 bases not matched to a gene; V was cut back by 6 bases and J by 7 bases. The CDR3 sequence: CASSRGNEQFF. For the CDR3, the DNA is TGTGCCAGCAGCAGGGGGAATGAGCAGTTCTTC.